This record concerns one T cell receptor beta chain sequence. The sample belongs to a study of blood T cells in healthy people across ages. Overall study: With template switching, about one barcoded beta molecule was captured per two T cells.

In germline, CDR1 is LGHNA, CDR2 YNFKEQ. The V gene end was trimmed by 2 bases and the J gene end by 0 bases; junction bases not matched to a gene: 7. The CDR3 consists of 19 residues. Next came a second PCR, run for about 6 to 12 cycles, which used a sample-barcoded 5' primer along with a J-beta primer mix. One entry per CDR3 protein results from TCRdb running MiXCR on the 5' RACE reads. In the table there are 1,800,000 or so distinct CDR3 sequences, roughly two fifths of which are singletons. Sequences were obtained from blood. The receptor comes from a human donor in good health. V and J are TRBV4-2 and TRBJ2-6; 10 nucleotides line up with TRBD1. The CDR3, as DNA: TGTGCCAGCAGCCAACGCGGGACAGGGGACCACTCTGGGGCCAACGTCCTGACTTTC. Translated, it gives CASSQRGTGDHSGANVLTF.